This is a list of T cell receptor beta chains from one sample in a study of T cells in Graves' hyperthyroidism and ophthalmopathy. TCRdb used MiXCR to reprocess the multiplex PCR reads, holding one entry per CDR3 protein. Of 300,000 to 450,000 distinct CDR3 sequences listed, about 15% were seen once; the top ten hold approximately 30%. Specimen: blood. The origin of the receptors is a woman aged 25 to 39 with Graves' hyperthyroidism. CDR3s leave out the opening cysteine and the closing phenylalanine or tryptophan. Each record gives: CDR3 protein, V gene.

CDR3 protein: ASSLGQGDYNEQF
V gene: TRBV5-1

CDR3 protein: ASSRLDRNYGYT
V gene: TRBV12-3/TRBV12-4

CDR3 protein: SATRDYLTDTQY
V gene: TRBV20-1

CDR3 protein: SAPLAGGYEQY
V gene: TRBV20-1

CDR3 protein: ASSYQPTDRPLH
V gene: TRBV6-1

CDR3 protein: ASSPPPGLEKSYNEQF
V gene: TRBV6-1

CDR3 protein: ASSEGTSDAETQY
V gene: TRBV10-2

CDR3 protein: ASSRSLFQETQY
V gene: TRBV6-1

CDR3 protein: ATSREGGSDYEQY
V gene: TRBV15

CDR3 protein: ASSSPGGRNGYT
V gene: TRBV28

CDR3 protein: ATAGVPLYNEQF
V gene: TRBV24-1

CDR3 protein: ASSGTPHYEQY
V gene: TRBV28

CDR3 protein: ASRGQWTYGYT
V gene: TRBV6-1

CDR3 protein: SPYNRAAETQY
V gene: TRBV20-1